This T cell receptor beta chain was captured in a study of blood T cell repertoires in COVID-19. On the study more broadly: Acute and convalescent COVID-19 samples came from the United States, Italy and Spain. PBMCs, B-cell-depleted T cells, or T cells were the source of the cDNA or gDNA that made up the material.

In its sample, this clone was seen a few times. Cohorts were determined from participant-reported clinical history. The CDR3 runs 13 residues. V was clipped by 7 bases and J by 7 bases; unmatched bases: 9. Original data processing: Scientists estimated how many nucleated cells there were by amplifying reference gene primers. Repertoires were generated with immunoSEQ multiplex PCR, while TCRdb's copy carries only in-frame clones and drops some. V and J calls and clone size follow that table, whereas D and trimming were derived from the DNA. This sample has hundreds of thousands of clones, with just over 85% found just once.

Input material: PBMCs or T cells enriched from blood (not recorded which). V gene TRBV12-3 or TRBV12-4 combines with J gene TRBJ1-2; 7 bases fit TRBD1. This receptor was taken from a middle-aged woman with acute COVID-19. The CDR3 sequence: CASNNRGAGGYTF. The DNA of the CDR3 is TGTGCCAGCAACAACAGGGGTGCTGGTGGCTACACCTTC.